The 27 T cell receptor beta chains below come from one sample, sequenced in a study of OX40 agonist ivuxolimab in advanced cancers. Only in-frame clones appear in the TCRdb table, and some are missing; sequencing was by immunoSEQ multiplex PCR. Here the sample spans about 72,000 clones, 88% being singletons. The material was CD4+ or CD8+ T cells sorted from blood, obtained in a trial of the OX40 agonist ivuxolimab. The receptors stem from an adult with an advanced solid tumor such as melanoma, head and neck, liver or kidney cancer.

The chain uses TRBV5-1 and TRBJ2-1, with TRBD1 matching over 9 bases. Germline CDR1 and CDR2: SGHRS and YFSETQ. This CDR3 spans 16 amino acids. J was trimmed by 4 bases and V by 3 bases; bases with no gene match: 8. The DNA of the CDR3 is TGCGCCAGCAGCTCTCGGGGACAGGGACTATACAATGAGCAGTTCTTC. It encodes CASSSRGQGLYNEQFF.

The rearrangement joins TRBV5-1 to TRBJ2-2; D gene ambiguous. The CDR3 sequence is 13 residues long. Germline CDR1 is SGHRS and CDR2 is YFSETQ. V was shortened by 2 bases and J by 7 bases, with 9 bases between the two germline ends. The CDR3 loop reads CASSFGSDGELFF. CDR3 coding DNA: TGCGCCAGCAGCTTCGGATCGGACGGGGAGCTGTTTTTT. Complete variable domain (other parts from reference TRBV5-1 and TRBJ2-2): KAGVTQTPRYLIKTRGQQVTLSCSPISGHRSVSWYQQTPGQGLQFLFEYFSETQRNKGNFPGRFSGRQFSNSRSEMNVSTLELGDSALYLCASSFGSDGELFFGEGSRLTVL.

This clone appeared once. The gene calls are TRBV5-5 and TRBJ1-3; 7 positions agree with TRBD1. This CDR3 spans 15 amino acids. V shed 5 bases and J 9 bases; nucleotides not matched to a gene: 14. Germline V gives CDR1 SGHKS, CDR2 YYEKEE (reference sequence). CDR3 sequence reads: CASSFMGDSGGTIYF. The CDR3 coding sequence is TGTGCCAGCAGTTTTATGGGGGACAGCGGGGGCACCATATATTTT.

V usage is TRBV11-2 and J usage is TRBJ1-1; D gene unclear. The length of the CDR3 is 17 residues. Germline V gene data show CDR1 as SGHAT and CDR2 as FQNNGV. V was cut by 3 bases and J by 1 base, with 18 bases left in between. The CDR3 spells CASSFFSGRHANTEAFF. The CDR3 DNA is TGTGCCAGCAGCTTCTTTAGTGGGAGACACGCGAACACTGAAGCTTTCTTT.

V gene TRBV7-9 combines with J gene TRBJ2-5, with D maybe TRBD2 (7 bases). The CDR3 is made up of 14 amino acids. Germline V gene data show CDR1 as SEHNR and CDR2 as FQNEAQ (reference sequence). V lost 5 bases to trimming and J lost 7 bases, with 17 bases between them. CDR3: CASSPPGGLGTQYF. CDR3 DNA: TGTGCCAGCAGCCCACCCGGGGGGCTCGGGACCCAGTACTTC.

This rearrangement joins TRBV7-2 to TRBJ1-1; TRBD1 matches at 9 bases. The CDR3 length is 15 residues. V shed 4 bases, J shed 4 bases, and the junction held 7 bases outside the gene matches. Germline V CDR1 and CDR2: SGHTA, FQGNSA. The CDR3 spells CASSWGQGGSTEAFF. DNA of the CDR3: TGTGCCAGCAGCTGGGGACAGGGCGGAAGCACTGAAGCTTTCTTT.

The V gene is TRBV7-9, the J gene TRBJ2-1; the D gene is possibly TRBD1 (6 bases). V gave up 4 bases and J gave up 3 bases, with 13 bases separating them. Germline V gene data show CDR1 as SEHNR and CDR2 as FQNEAQ (reference sequence). This CDR3 has 15 residues. In DNA form, the CDR3 reads TGTGCCAGCAGCTCACGGACAGAGAACTACAATGAGCAGTTCTTC. Protein: CASSSRTENYNEQFF.

This chain connects TRBV4-1 to TRBJ1-1, with 11 bases that match TRBD1. The V segment lost 0 bases and the J segment 4 bases; nucleotides outside the gene matches: 7. Germline-derived CDR1 and CDR2 are MGHRA and YSYEKL. The CDR3 covers 17 residues. Written as DNA, the CDR3 is TGCGCCAGCAGCCAAGAAACATCTGGGACAGGGGGCACTGAAGCTTTCTTT. Translation: CASSQETSGTGGTEAFF.

In this sample, this clone is medium-sized (0.01 to 0.1%). The rearrangement links TRBV11-3 to TRBJ1-6, with 7 bases fitting TRBD1. Looked up from germline, CDR1 is SGHNT and CDR2 is YENEEA. V shed 5 bases and J 3 bases; nucleotides not matched to a gene: 1. This CDR3 has 14 amino acids. This chain's CDR3 is CASSRDSYNSPLHF. CDR3 DNA: TGTGCCAGCAGCCGGGACAGCTATAATTCACCCCTCCACTTT.

CDR3 DNA sequence: TGTGCCAGCAGCCAAGACCTAGCGGGAGTGGATACGCAGTATTTT. It yields the protein CASSQDLAGVDTQYF. The genes are TRBV14 and TRBJ2-3; TRBD2 matches 10 bases. Germline values: CDR1 SGHDN, CDR2 FVKESK. This CDR3 has 15 residues. The trim removed 0 bases at V and 6 bases at J, leaving 3 bases unmatched.

The chain is built from TRBV27 and TRBJ2-1; TRBD2 matches at 12 bases. The CDR3 extends over 20 amino acids. Germline V gene lookup returns CDR1 MNHEY and CDR2 SMNVEV (reference sequence). V shed 0 bases and J 0 bases; nucleotides not matched to a gene: 9. CDR3 loop: CASSLSLLAGGLSSYNEQFF. DNA of the CDR3: TGTGCCAGCAGTTTATCGTTACTAGCGGGAGGTCTCAGCTCCTACAATGAGCAGTTCTTC.

The J gene is TRBJ1-5, the V gene TRBV27; the match to TRBD1 covers 12 bases. This CDR3 has 15 amino acids. Trimming at V came to 5 bases and at J to 5 bases, leaving 4 bases not matched to a gene. From germline, CDR1 is MNHEY and CDR2 SMNVEV (reference sequence). The chain's CDR3 is CASSRDRGQDQPQHF. The CDR3 nucleotides read TGTGCCAGCAGTCGGGACAGGGGGCAGGATCAGCCCCAGCATTTT.

V usage is TRBV19 and J usage is TRBJ1-5, with 12 bases lining up with TRBD1. The CDR3 totals 15 residues. V was pared by 10 bases and J by 6 bases, with 10 bases of the junction left unmatched. The germline V gene has CDR1 LNHDA and CDR2 SQIVND (reference sequence). CDR3 region: CATAGTGGVGQPQHF. The CDR3 nucleotides read TGTGCCACCGCCGGGACAGGGGGCGTGGGTCAGCCCCAGCATTTT.

This chain uses TRBV19 with TRBJ2-6; D not resolved. The CDR3 has 15 residues. V was pared by 5 bases and J by 4 bases, with 12 bases between. Germline values: CDR1 LNHDA, CDR2 SQIVND (reference sequence). The CDR3 nucleotides are TGTGCCAGTAGTTGGGTCAACCCGGGGGCCAACGTCCTGACTTTC. As protein: CASSWVNPGANVLTF.

Turning to this clone: One junction end does not reproduce the germline sequence, and a read error may be involved. The chain couples TRBV7-7 to TRBJ2-7; either TRBD1 or TRBD2 may supply D (5 bases each). Germline loops: CDR1 SSHAT, CDR2 FNYEAQ (reference sequence). The CDR3 is 15 amino acids. CDR3 nucleotide sequence: TGTGCTAGCAGCTTAGCTCCGGGGCCAACCTACGAGCAGTACTTC. Translating it yields CASSLAPGPTYEQYF.

The chain carries TRBV11-2 and TRBJ1-1, with 9 nucleotides matching TRBD1. Trimming cost V 5 bases and J 5 bases; bases outside gene matches: 6. The CDR3 extends over 14 amino acids. Germline V gene lookup returns CDR1 SGHAT and CDR2 FQNNGV. This CDR3 is CASSTLTGGTEAFF. CDR3 in DNA: TGTGCCAGCAGCACGTTGACAGGGGGGACTGAAGCTTTCTTT. Full variable domain (rest looked up from reference TRBV11-2 and TRBJ1-1): EAGVAQSPRYKIIEKRQSVAFWCNPISGHATLYWYQQILGQGPKLLIQFQNNGVVDDSQLPKDRFSAERLKGVDSTLKIQPAKLEDSAVYLCASSTLTGGTEAFFGQGTRLTVV.

CDR3 region: CASSDGQGGTDTQYF. As DNA, the CDR3 is TGCGCCAGCAGTGATGGGCAGGGGGGCACAGATACGCAGTATTTT. This chain uses TRBV10-2 with TRBJ2-3, with 7 bases aligning to TRBD1. The V gene end was trimmed by 3 bases and the J gene end by 1 base; junction bases not matched to a gene: 4. This CDR3 region has 15 residues. Germline loops: CDR1 WSHSY, CDR2 SAAADI.

This sequence joins TRBV6-5 and TRBJ2-4; tentative D call: TRBD1 (7 bases). This CDR3 is 15 amino acids long. Trimming left V 5 bases short and J 7 bases short, with 18 bases between. CDR1 and CDR2 (germline): MNHEY, SVGAGI. This CDR3 is CASSTRGAGPNIQYF. In nucleotides, the CDR3 is TGTGCCAGCAGTACCAGGGGGGCAGGCCCGAACATTCAGTACTTC.

The rearrangement uses TRBV2 and TRBJ2-5, with 10 bases that match TRBD2. The CDR3 totals 15 residues. J gave up 5 bases and V 5 bases, and 8 bases lay outside the gene matches. Germline V lookup: CDR1 SNHLY, CDR2 FYNNEI. The CDR3 spells CASSLAGGPWETQYF. In DNA form, the CDR3 reads TGTGCCAGCAGTTTAGCGGGGGGCCCTTGGGAGACCCAGTACTTC.

The rearrangement joins TRBV10-3 to TRBJ1-1; no clear D. The CDR3 extends over 13 amino acids. Germline V gene sequence: CDR1 ENHRY, CDR2 SYGVKD. V was pared by 11 bases and J by 0 bases, with 13 bases between. This CDR3 reads CAVTGALNTEAFF. For the CDR3, the DNA is TGTGCCGTTACTGGAGCCCTGAACACTGAAGCTTTCTTT.

CDR3 sequence reads: CASSYSSTGELFF. In DNA, the CDR3 is TGTGCCAGCAGTTACTCCAGCACCGGGGAGCTGTTTTTT. The rearrangement joins TRBV6-6 to TRBJ2-2; D is unresolved. This CDR3 contains 13 residues. Germline CDR1 MNHNY, CDR2 SVGAGI (reference sequence). V lost 0 bases to trimming and J lost 4 bases, with 3 bases between them.

This rearrangement joins TRBV27 to TRBJ2-3; either TRBD1 or TRBD2 may fit D (5 bases each). Germline lookup yields CDR1 MNHEY and CDR2 SMNVEV (reference sequence). V lost 2 bases to trimming and J lost 5 bases, with 20 bases between them. The length of the CDR3 is 17 residues. The CDR3, as DNA: TGTGCCAGCAGTTTACGGGTTCAGGGTCCTCGGGGAGATACGCAGTATTTT. Its protein product is CASSLRVQGPRGDTQYF.

The chain links TRBV10-2 to TRBJ2-2; D is uncertain. This CDR3 contains 16 residues. The germline gives CDR1 WSHSY, CDR2 SAAADI. The germline V and J ends were trimmed by 2 bases and 5 bases, with 15 bases remaining between them. The CDR3 region is CASSEDTPSGTGELFF. The DNA of the CDR3 is TGCGCCAGCAGTGAGGACACCCCCAGTGGGACCGGGGAGCTGTTTTTT.

This clone was recorded only once. This sequence joins TRBV11-3 and TRBJ1-1, with D perhaps matching TRBD1 (6 bases). Between the trimmed V and J ends, which lost 5 bases and 5 bases, there was a span of 18 bases. The CDR3 covers 15 residues. The germline CDR1 and CDR2 sequences are SGHNT and YENEEA. CDR3 protein: CASSRDQGRGTEAFF. The CDR3 DNA follows: TGTGCCAGCAGCCGAGACCAGGGGAGGGGAACTGAAGCTTTCTTT.

V usage is TRBV28 and J usage is TRBJ2-3; the D gene could be TRBD1 or TRBD2 (5 bases each). V gave up 11 bases and J gave up 0 bases, with 15 bases separating them. The CDR3 length is 14 residues. CDR1 is MDHEN, CDR2 SYDVKM, per germline. In DNA, the CDR3 is TGTGCCCTAAGGGGAGCGGAAAGCACAGATACGCAGTATTTT. The encoded protein is CALRGAESTDTQYF.

The sample holds one count of this clone. V usage is TRBV11-2 and J usage is TRBJ1-1; D possibly corresponds to TRBD1 (5 bases). This CDR3 is 14 amino acids long. From germline, CDR1 is SGHAT and CDR2 FQNNGV. With 1 base removed from V and 2 bases from J, the gap between germline ends came to 8 bases. CDR3 bases: TGTGCCAGCAGCTTAGGTGGGGGAAACACTGAAGCTTTCTTT. Amino acid sequence: CASSLGGGNTEAFF.

This chain joins TRBV7-2 and TRBJ2-3; D is uncertain. The V gene lost 3 bases and the J gene lost 2 bases, with 9 bases spanning the gap. Germline loops: CDR1 SGHTA, CDR2 FQGNSA. The CDR3 totals 14 residues. The DNA of the CDR3 is TGTGCCAGCAGCTTTGAGGCCGCCACAGATACGCAGTATTTT. Protein: CASSFEAATDTQYF.